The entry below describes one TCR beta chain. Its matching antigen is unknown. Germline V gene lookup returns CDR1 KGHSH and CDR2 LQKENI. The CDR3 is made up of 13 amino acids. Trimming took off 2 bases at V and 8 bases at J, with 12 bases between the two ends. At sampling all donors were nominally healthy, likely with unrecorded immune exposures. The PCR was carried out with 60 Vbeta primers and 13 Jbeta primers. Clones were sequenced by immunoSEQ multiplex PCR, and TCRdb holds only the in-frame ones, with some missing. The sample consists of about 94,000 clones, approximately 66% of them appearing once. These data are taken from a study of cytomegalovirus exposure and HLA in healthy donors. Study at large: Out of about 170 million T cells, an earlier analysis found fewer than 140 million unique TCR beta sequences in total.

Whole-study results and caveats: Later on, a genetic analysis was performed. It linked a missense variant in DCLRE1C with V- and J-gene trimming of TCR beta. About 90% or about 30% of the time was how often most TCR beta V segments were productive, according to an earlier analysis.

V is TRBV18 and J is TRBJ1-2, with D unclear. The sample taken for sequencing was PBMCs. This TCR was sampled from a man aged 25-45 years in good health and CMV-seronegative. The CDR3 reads CASSPTPQAGYTF. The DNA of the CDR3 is TGTGCCAGCTCACCAACCCCCCAGGCCGGCTACACCTTC. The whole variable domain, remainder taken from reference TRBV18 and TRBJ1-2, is NAGVMQNPRHLVRRRGQEARLRCSPMKGHSHVYWYRQLPEEGLKFMVYLQKENIIDESGMPKERFSAEFPKEGPSILRIQQVVRGDSAAYFCASSPTPQAGYTFGSGTRLTVV.